This entry concerns a single TCR beta chain. This CDR3 spans 14 amino acids. The germline V and J ends were trimmed by 3 bases and 4 bases, with 9 bases remaining between them. Germline CDR1 and CDR2: SEHNR and FQNEAQ (reference sequence). Time point of the sample: blood at routine non-recurrence follow-up after resection. Whole RNA from tumor, nontumor lung or frozen PBMC was sequenced unsorted. The data derive from a study of spatial heterogeneity in lung cancer. From the 5' RACE reads, TCRdb called clonotypes with MiXCR, one entry per CDR3 protein. The sample lists some 120,000 distinct CDR3 sequences, 12% occurring once.

This specimen was PBMCs, taken at follow-up. This TCR was sampled from a male donor with early-stage non-small cell lung cancer. The chain carries TRBV7-9 and TRBJ1-4; D gene ambiguous. The CDR3 DNA reads as TGTGCCAGCAGCTTCGGGCAGAATAATGAAAAACTGTTTTTT. Its translation is CASSFGQNNEKLFF.